This T cell receptor (beta chain) was retrieved from a study of T cells in Graves' hyperthyroidism and ophthalmopathy. Amplified TCR beta CDR3 regions derived from RNA transcripts. The HTBI primer set drove a first-round RT-PCR of the TCR CDR3. TCRdb reprocessed the multiplex PCR reads with MiXCR, giving one entry per CDR3 protein. Here the sample spans 690,000 or so distinct CDR3 sequences, 15% to 20% being singletons. The count of this clonotype is one. There are 15 residues in the CDR3. The V gene end was trimmed by 5 bases and the J gene end by 2 bases; junction bases not matched to a gene: 9. The germline V gene has CDR1 GTSNPN and CDR2 SVGIG (reference sequence).

V usage is TRBV30 and J usage is TRBJ1-3, with 7 bases lining up with TRBD1. The material sequenced was blood. The sequence was collected from a woman in her forties or fifties with Graves' hyperthyroidism that later progressed to Graves' ophthalmopathy. The CDR3 loop is CAWAEQGTPGNTIYF. The DNA of the CDR3 is TGTGCCTGGGCTGAACAGGGGACTCCTGGAAACACCATATATTTT.